This TCR beta chain originates from a study of regulatory T cells in long-lasting Graves disease. This clonotype was detected ten times or more. As to time point: newly diagnosed GD, antithyroid drugs for less than 3 months. Following extraction of RNA from PBMCs, that RNA was used to make the TCR library. For TCR beta, libraries came from iRepertoire HTBI primers and Arm-PCR of CDR3 regions. TCRdb fed the multiplex PCR reads into MiXCR, producing one record per CDR3 protein. The sample records about 350,000 distinct CDR3 sequences, roughly 17% being singletons. The V end was cut by 6 bases, the J end by 6 bases, with 11 bases between. CDR3 length: 13 residues. The germline V gene encodes CDR1 MNHNS and CDR2 SASEGT. Another study also made use of these data, one on T cells in Graves' hyperthyroidism and ophthalmopathy.

Sequences were derived from peripheral blood mononuclear cells (PBMCs), sampled at new diagnosis, from a patient treated with antithyroid drugs. This chain joins TRBV6-1 and TRBJ1-4; the D gene is possibly TRBD1 (5 bases). The TCR was taken from a man aged 40-50 years with Graves disease. The CDR3: CASRPPGHEKLFF. CDR3 nucleotides: TGTGCCAGCAGACCCCCGGGACATGAAAAACTGTTTTTT.